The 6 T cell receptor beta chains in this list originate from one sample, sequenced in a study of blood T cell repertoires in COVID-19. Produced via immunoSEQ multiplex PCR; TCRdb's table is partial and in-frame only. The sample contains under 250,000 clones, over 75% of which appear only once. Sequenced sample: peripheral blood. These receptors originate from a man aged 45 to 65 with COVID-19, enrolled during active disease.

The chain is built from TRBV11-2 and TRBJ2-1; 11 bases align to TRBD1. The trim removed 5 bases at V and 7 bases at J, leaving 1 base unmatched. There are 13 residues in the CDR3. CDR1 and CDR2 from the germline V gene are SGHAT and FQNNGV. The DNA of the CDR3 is TGTGCCAGCAGCCGGGACAGGGGGAATGAGCAGTTCTTC. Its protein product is CASSRDRGNEQFF.

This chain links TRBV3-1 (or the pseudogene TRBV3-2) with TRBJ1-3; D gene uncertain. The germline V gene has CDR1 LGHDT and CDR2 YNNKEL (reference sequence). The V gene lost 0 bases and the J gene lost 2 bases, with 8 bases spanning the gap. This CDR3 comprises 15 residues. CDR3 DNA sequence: TGTGCCAGCAGCCAAGATTCAGGTACTGGAAACACCATATATTTT. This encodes CASSQDSGTGNTIYF.

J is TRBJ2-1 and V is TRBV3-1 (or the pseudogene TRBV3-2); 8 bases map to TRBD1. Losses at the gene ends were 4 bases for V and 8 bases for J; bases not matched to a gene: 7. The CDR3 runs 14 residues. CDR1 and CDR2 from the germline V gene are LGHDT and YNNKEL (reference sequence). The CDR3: CASSRGQGLDEQFF. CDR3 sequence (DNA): TGTGCCAGCAGCCGAGGACAGGGTCTTGATGAGCAGTTCTTC.

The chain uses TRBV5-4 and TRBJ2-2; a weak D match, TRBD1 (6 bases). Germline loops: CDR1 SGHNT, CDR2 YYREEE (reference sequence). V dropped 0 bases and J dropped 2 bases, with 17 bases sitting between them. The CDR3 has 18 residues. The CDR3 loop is CASSLGPSWGRNTGELFF. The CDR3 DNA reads TGTGCCAGCAGCTTGGGGCCCTCATGGGGGCGAAACACCGGGGAGCTGTTTTTT.

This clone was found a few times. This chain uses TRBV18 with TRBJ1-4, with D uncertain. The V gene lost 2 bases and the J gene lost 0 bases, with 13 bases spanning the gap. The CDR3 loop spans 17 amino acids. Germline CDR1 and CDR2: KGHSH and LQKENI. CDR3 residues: CASSPSLSGATNEKLFF. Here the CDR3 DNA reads TGTGCCAGCTCACCATCCCTCTCCGGGGCAACTAATGAAAAACTGTTTTTT.

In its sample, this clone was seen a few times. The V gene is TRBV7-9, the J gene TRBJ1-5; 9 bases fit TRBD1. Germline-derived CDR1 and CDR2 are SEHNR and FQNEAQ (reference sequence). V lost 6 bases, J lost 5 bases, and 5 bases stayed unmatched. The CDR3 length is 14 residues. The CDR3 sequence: CASSLTGGYQPQHF. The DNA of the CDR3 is TGTGCCAGCAGTTTGACAGGGGGATATCAGCCCCAGCATTTT.